A single sample is the source of the 3 T cell receptor beta chains below, sequenced in a study of OX40 agonist ivuxolimab in advanced cancers. Data came from immunoSEQ multiplex PCR; TCRdb stores just in-frame clones and leaves some out. In the table there are approximately 58,000 clones, about 81% of which are singletons. The sequencing here drew on CD4+ or CD8+ T cells sorted from blood, taken in a trial of the OX40 agonist ivuxolimab. Every receptor here comes from an adult with an advanced solid tumor such as melanoma, head and neck, liver or kidney cancer.

There are a few counts of this clone. The rearrangement links TRBV11-3 to TRBJ2-3; D unresolved. V was cut by 1 base and J by 4 bases, with 3 bases left in between. The CDR3 is made up of 12 amino acids. Per the germline V gene, CDR1 is SGHNT and CDR2 is YENEEA. CDR3 coding DNA: TGTGCCAGCAGCTTAGGGGCAGATACGCAGTATTTT. Residues: CASSLGADTQYF.

The chain employs TRBV7-9 and TRBJ2-1; 9 bases align to TRBD1. Germline trimming cut 2 bases from V and 7 bases from J; bases unmatched to any gene: 6. The CDR3 has 15 residues. CDR1 and CDR2 (germline): SEHNR, FQNEAQ (reference sequence). This CDR3 is CASSLRDRGRNEQFF. In nucleotides, the CDR3 is TGTGCCAGCAGCTTACGTGACAGGGGGAGGAATGAGCAGTTCTTC.

This chain uses TRBV7-7 with TRBJ2-2; D might be TRBD1 (7 bases). This CDR3 contains 16 residues. V lost 5 bases and J lost 1, with 14 bases in between. CDR1 is SSHAT and CDR2 is FNYEAQ in the germline V gene (reference sequence). The CDR3 nucleotides are TGTGCCAGCAGCCCCCCAGGGGGGCGGAACACCGGGGAGCTGTTTTTT. This gives the protein CASSPPGGRNTGELFF. The full variable domain, rest sourced from reference TRBV7-7 and TRBJ2-2, is GAGVSQSPRYKVTKRGQDVTLRCDPISSHATLYWYQQALGQGPEFLTYFNYEAQPDKSGLPSDRFSAERPEGSISTLTIQRTEQRDSAMYRCASSPPGGRNTGELFFGEGSRLTVL.